The 7 T cell receptor beta chains reported below all come from one sample, sequenced in a study of OX40 agonist ivuxolimab in advanced cancers. Clones were sequenced by immunoSEQ multiplex PCR, and TCRdb holds only the in-frame ones, with some missing. The data contain some 61,000 clones, approximately 90% of them singletons. The sequences come from CD4+ or CD8+ T cells sorted from blood, collected in a trial of the OX40 agonist ivuxolimab. These receptor sequences come from an adult with an advanced solid tumor such as melanoma, head and neck, liver or kidney cancer.

CDR3: CSVAGQGYEQYF. CDR3 DNA sequence: TGCAGCGTTGCAGGACAGGGGTACGAGCAGTACTTC. V usage is TRBV29-1 and J usage is TRBJ2-7; 9 bases map to TRBD1. The CDR3 length is 12 residues. Germline CDR1 is SQVTM and CDR2 is ANQGSEA. Unmatched junction bases numbered 2, after V lost 4 bases and J lost 4 bases.

The chain has TRBV6-6 and TRBJ1-2; D is undetermined. This CDR3 contains 13 residues. V was clipped by 5 bases and J by 7 bases, with 14 bases between them. CDR1 is MNHNY, CDR2 SVGAGI, per germline (reference sequence). This chain's CDR3 is CASSTTENSGYTF. CDR3 coding DNA: TGTGCCAGCAGTACGACGGAAAATTCTGGCTACACCTTC.

The rearrangement uses TRBV5-1 and TRBJ2-2; the D gene could be TRBD1 or TRBD2 (5 bases each). Looked up from germline, CDR1 is SGHRS and CDR2 is YFSETQ. The germline V and J ends were trimmed by 2 bases and 2 bases, with 10 bases remaining between them. The CDR3 consists of 15 residues. CDR3 region: CASSFSGPNTGELFF. In DNA form, the CDR3 reads TGCGCCAGCAGCTTTTCGGGACCAAACACCGGGGAGCTGTTTTTT.

The V and J genes are TRBV2 and TRBJ1-4; the match to TRBD1 covers 9 bases. Germline CDR1 SNHLY, CDR2 FYNNEI. The CDR3 has 16 residues. The junction had 4 bases not matched to a gene; V was cut back by 3 bases and J by 2 bases. CDR3 amino acids: CASSDWDRVTNEKLFF. The CDR3 DNA is TGTGCCAGCAGTGATTGGGACAGGGTTACTAATGAAAAACTGTTTTTT.

The chain is built from TRBV28 and TRBJ1-5; D gene ambiguous. Per germline, CDR1 MDHEN and CDR2 SYDVKM. The CDR3 is 14 residues long. V gave up 3 bases and J gave up 3 bases, with 9 bases separating them. The CDR3 here is CASSFEQNNQPQHF. CDR3 sequence (DNA): TGTGCCAGCAGTTTCGAACAAAACAATCAGCCCCAGCATTTT.

The gene calls are TRBV9 and TRBJ2-3, with a possible D match to TRBD2 (6 bases). The CDR3 consists of 15 residues. Looked up from germline, CDR1 is SGDLS and CDR2 is YYNGEE. The V gene lost 6 bases and the J gene lost 4 bases, with 18 bases spanning the gap. CDR3 sequence reads: CASTLGVLASDTQYF. CDR3 DNA sequence: TGTGCCAGCACCTTAGGGGTACTAGCATCAGATACGCAGTATTTT. Based on the CDR3 plus reference TRBV9 and TRBJ2-3, the full variable domain is DSGVTQTPKHLITATGQRVTLRCSPRSGDLSVYWYQQSLDQGLQFLIQYYNGEERAKGNILERFSAQQFPDLHSELNLSSLELGDSALYFCASTLGVLASDTQYFGPGTRLTVL.

J is TRBJ1-3 and V is TRBV19, with D unresolved. CDR3 length: 14 amino acids. The germline gives CDR1 LNHDA, CDR2 SQIVND (reference sequence). V lost 9 bases to trimming and J lost 3 bases, with 15 bases between them. The CDR3 DNA sequence: TGTGCCAGCAACGGCAAGACGGATGGAAACACCATATATTTT. Translation gives CASNGKTDGNTIYF.